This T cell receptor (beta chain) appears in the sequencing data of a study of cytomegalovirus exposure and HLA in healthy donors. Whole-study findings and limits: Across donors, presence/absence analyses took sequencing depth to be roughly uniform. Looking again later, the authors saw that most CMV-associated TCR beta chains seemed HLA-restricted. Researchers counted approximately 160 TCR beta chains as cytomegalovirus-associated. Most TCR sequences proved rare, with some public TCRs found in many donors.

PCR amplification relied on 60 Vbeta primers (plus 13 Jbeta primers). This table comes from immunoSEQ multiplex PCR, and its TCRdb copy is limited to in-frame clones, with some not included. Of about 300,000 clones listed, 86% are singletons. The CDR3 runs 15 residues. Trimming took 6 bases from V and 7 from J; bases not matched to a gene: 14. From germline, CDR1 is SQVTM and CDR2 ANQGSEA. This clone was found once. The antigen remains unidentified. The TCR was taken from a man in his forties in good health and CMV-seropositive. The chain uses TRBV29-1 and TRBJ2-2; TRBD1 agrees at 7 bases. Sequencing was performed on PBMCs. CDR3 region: CSVAGGDRVGGELFF. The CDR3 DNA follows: TGCAGCGTCGCCGGCGGAGACAGGGTTGGCGGGGAGCTGTTTTTT.